This is a list of T cell receptor beta chains from one sample in a study of cytomegalovirus exposure and HLA in healthy donors. Sequencing was performed with immunoSEQ multiplex PCR; in TCRdb, only in-frame clones are kept and a portion is missing. The repertoire holds around 95,000 clones, with around 73% as singletons. Sequencing was performed on PBMCs. The source of these receptors is a woman aged 35 to 49 in good health and CMV-seropositive. The CDR3 runs from the conserved cysteine through the conserved F or W. Fields, in order: clone size, V gene, J gene, D gene, CDR3 DNA, CDR3 protein. A D gene is named only where the DNA matches it firmly. Clone sizes are given selectively: once, few, many, or a class where the clone is expanded.

.	TRBV19	TRBJ1-5	.	TGTGCCAGTAGTATAGCAGGTCAGCCCCAGCATTTT	CASSIAGQPQHF
few	TRBV28	TRBJ2-7	TRBD2	TGTGCCAGCAGTCTTCTGGGACTAGCGGGAGACTACGAGCAGTACTTC	CASSLLGLAGDYEQYF
.	TRBV7-6	TRBJ2-3	.	TGTGCCAGCAGCCGCGAGGGATCACGCACAGATACGCAGTATTTT	CASSREGSRTDTQYF
.	TRBV9	TRBJ2-7	.	TGTGCCAGCAGCGTAAGTCCAGACAACGAGCAGTACTTC	CASSVSPDNEQYF
.	TRBV12-5	TRBJ2-5	.	TGTGCTAGTGGCCTCACAGGATACACCCAGTACTTC	CASGLTGYTQYF
few	TRBV14	TRBJ1-2	.	TGTGCCAGCAGCCAACTGGACAGTGGCGGCTACACCTTC	CASSQLDSGGYTF
.	TRBV29-1	TRBJ1-2	.	TGCAGCGTTGAATTAGGGAGGAGGGCTTATGGCTACACCTTC	CSVELGRRAYGYTF
.	TRBV7-9	TRBJ2-5	TRBD2	TGTGCCAGCAGCTTATATCTAGCGGGAGAGGGAGAGACCCAGTACTTC	CASSLYLAGEGETQYF
once	TRBV5-5	TRBJ2-5	.	TGTGCCAGCAACTTGCCCCCGAACGGGTTTGAGACCCAGTACTTC	CASNLPPNGFETQYF
.	TRBV5-1	TRBJ2-7	TRBD1	TGCGCCAGCAGCCCGGGACAGTCCTACGAGCAGTACTTC	CASSPGQSYEQYF
.	TRBV6-6	TRBJ1-2	.	TGTGCCAGCAGTTACTCGTCAGGGGAGCTCTCTGGCTACACCTTC	CASSYSSGELSGYTF
few	TRBV6-1	TRBJ2-7	TRBD2	TGTGCCAGCAGTGTAATAGCGGGAGGAGGGGTTTGGTGGGAGCAGTACTTC	CASSVIAGGGVWWEQYF
.	TRBV28	TRBJ1-5	TRBD1	TGTGCCAGCAGTTCCCCGGACAGGGCCCCCAATCAGCCCCAGCATTTT	CASSSPDRAPNQPQHF
.	TRBV2	TRBJ1-2	.	TGTGCCAGCAGTAAAGAACAGGGCAGGGGTGGCTACACCTTC	CASSKEQGRGGYTF
once	TRBV5-6	TRBJ2-1	.	TGTGCCAGCAGCTCCGGGACACACAATGAGCAGTTCTTC	CASSSGTHNEQFF
.	TRBV6-5	TRBJ2-7	.	TGTGCCAGCCGGGGGACCTACGAGCAGTACTTC	CASRGTYEQYF
.	TRBV7-2	TRBJ2-5	TRBD1	TGTGCCAGCAGCTTGCCACAGGGGGCAGAGGCCCAGTACTTC	CASSLPQGAEAQYF
few	TRBV5-1	TRBJ1-1	.	TGCGCCAGCAGCTTGGAAGCAGGATTCAACACTGAAGCTTTCTTT	CASSLEAGFNTEAFF
few	TRBV7-9	TRBJ1-1	.	TGTGCCAGCAGCCCTTCACGGGGGGCTGAAGCTTTCTTT	CASSPSRGAEAFF
.	TRBV6-1	TRBJ1-3	TRBD1	TGTGCCAGCAGTGTTCGGACAGGGCGTTCTTCTGCTGGAAACACCATATATTTT	CASSVRTGRSSAGNTIYF
.	TRBV7-6	TRBJ2-7	.	TGTGCCAGCAGCCTGAGCGGCCATGCCTACGAGCAGTACTTC	CASSLSGHAYEQYF
once	TRBV2	TRBJ2-3	.	TGTGCCAGCAGTGAAGAGGGGGGGGCTGGCACAGATACGCAGTATTTT	CASSEEGGAGTDTQYF
few	TRBV13	TRBJ2-7	.	TGTGCCAGCAGCTTTAGTGGCGGGCGGTCCTACGAGCAGTACTTC	CASSFSGGRSYEQYF
.	TRBV11-2	TRBJ1-1	.	TGTGCCAGCAGCCCAACCGGACTGCCCGTGAACACTGAAGCTTTCTTT	CASSPTGLPVNTEAFF
.	TRBV12-1	TRBJ2-4	.	TGTGCCAGCAGCCCCCCGGGGAGCTACAAAAACATTCAGTACTTC	CASSPPGSYKNIQYF
once	TRBV29-1	TRBJ2-3	TRBD2	TGCAGCGGGCTAGCGGGGGCCACAGATACGCAGTATTTT	CSGLAGATDTQYF
.	TRBV18	TRBJ2-1	TRBD2	TGTGCCAGCTCATCCAACACCGGGACTAGTTACAATGAGCAGTTCTTC	CASSSNTGTSYNEQFF
.	TRBV7-2	TRBJ2-7	TRBD2	TGTGCCAGCAGCCTTCCTAGCGGGATGTCCGGCGAGCAGTACTTC	CASSLPSGMSGEQYF
few	TRBV2	TRBJ1-4	TRBD1	TGTGCCAGCAGTGAAGACCAGGGGGGTGAAAAACTGTTTTTT	CASSEDQGGEKLFF
.	TRBV6-5	TRBJ2-3	TRBD1	TGTGCCAGCAGTTTACAGGGGAACACAGATACGCAGTATTTT	CASSLQGNTDTQYF
.	TRBV29-1	TRBJ2-1	TRBD2	TGCAGCGTTGCACTAGCGGGAGGTTTCTCCTACAATGAGCAGTTCTTC	CSVALAGGFSYNEQFF
once	TRBV4-1	TRBJ2-7	.	TGCGCCAGCACCTTAACCCCAGGGGGGTTGGAGCAGTACTTC	CASTLTPGGLEQYF
few	TRBV18	TRBJ2-1	.	TGTGCCAGCTCACAACCGGAGGGCCTAGGTAATGAGCAGTTCTTC	CASSQPEGLGNEQFF
.	TRBV10-3	TRBJ1-2	.	TGTGCCATCAGTGAGTCGTGGGGTCGGGGTGGCTACACCTTC	CAISESWGRGGYTF
.	TRBV2	TRBJ2-7	TRBD2	TGTGCCAGCAAATACGGTCTAGCGGGTTCCTACGAGCAGTACTTC	CASKYGLAGSYEQYF